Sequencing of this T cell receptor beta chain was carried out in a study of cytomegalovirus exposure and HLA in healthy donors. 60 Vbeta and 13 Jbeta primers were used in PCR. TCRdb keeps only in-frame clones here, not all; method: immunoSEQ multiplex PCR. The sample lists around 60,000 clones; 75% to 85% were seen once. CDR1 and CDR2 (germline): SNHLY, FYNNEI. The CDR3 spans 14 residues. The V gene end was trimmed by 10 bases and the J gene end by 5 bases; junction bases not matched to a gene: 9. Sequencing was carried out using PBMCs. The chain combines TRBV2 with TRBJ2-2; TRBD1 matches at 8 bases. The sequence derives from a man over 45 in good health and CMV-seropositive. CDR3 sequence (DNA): TGTGCCACTCGGACAGGGTTGGTGACCGGGGAGCTGTTTTTT. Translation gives CATRTGLVTGELFF.